This TCR beta chain was found in a study of cytomegalovirus exposure and HLA in healthy donors. Overall study findings and caveats: Earlier results showed most TCR beta V segments being productive about 87% or about 30% of the time. In a later analysis, parvovirus B19, influenza, CMV and Epstein-Barr virus appeared linked to several top co-occurrence clusters. Analyzed later, association rates of TCRs varied across HLA loci, with DRB1 most and HLA-C fewest.

Only a few counts were recorded for this clone. What it binds is not known. V was trimmed by 1 base and J by 0 bases, leaving 16 bases between them. The germline CDR1 and CDR2 sequences are LGHNA and YSLEER. The CDR3 consists of 18 residues. The PCR employed 60 Vbeta primers together with 13 Jbeta primers. The repertoire was sequenced with immunoSEQ multiplex PCR; TCRdb's copy has only in-frame clones and lacks some. The sample contains more than 150,000 clones, around four fifths of which appear only once. While unrecorded immune exposures were likely, the donors were nominally healthy when sampled. This sequence was found in a man aged 50 to 59 in good health and CMV-seronegative. Sequencing was done on a sample of PBMCs. The rearrangement uses TRBV4-3 and TRBJ1-3; maybe TRBD1 (5 bases). The CDR3 region has the DNA TGCGCCAGCAGCCAAGTAGTGGGGCGGGGCTCCTCTGGAAACACCATATATTTT. It translates to CASSQVVGRGSSGNTIYF.